This record concerns one T cell receptor (beta chain) sequence. Antigen specificity is unknown. The assay was immunoSEQ multiplex PCR, and TCRdb's table has in-frame clones only and misses some. The data contain about 59,000 clones, around 72% of them singletons. In germline, CDR1 is MNHNY, CDR2 SVGAGI (reference sequence). Trimming shortened V by 5 bases and J by 4 bases, and 11 bases separated the two germline ends. The CDR3 has 13 residues. The data were taken from a study of radiation and T cells in renal cell carcinoma. The overall study: Nephrectomy followed 15 Gy stereotactic body radiation by 4 weeks. Whole-study results and caveats: From baseline, blood top tumor clonotypes peaked at 2 weeks post-radiation.

Described time point: baseline pretreatment blood. Specified treatment: 15 Gy SBRT to primary tumor, nephrectomy 4 weeks later. Radiation-treated patients gave blood at baseline, week 2 and week 4. The patient's renal cell carcinoma had clear cell pathology. This TCR was sampled from a man in his 60s with renal cell carcinoma. The sequenced sample was blood, obtained from a patient whose treatment included radiotherapy and nephrectomy. V gene TRBV6-6 combines with J gene TRBJ1-1, with D perhaps TRBD1 (6 bases). The CDR3 DNA reads as TGTGCCAGCAGTAATGGACAGAGCACTGAAGCTTTCTTT. It specifies CASSNGQSTEAFF.